Many counts were recorded for the clone carrying this T cell receptor (beta chain). Time point reported: sample taken at primary tumor resection. The CDR3 sequence is 14 residues long. V trimming: 2 bases; J trimming: 4 bases; junction bases outside the gene matches: 4. CDR1 and CDR2 (germline): KGHSH, LQKENI. These data are taken from a study of spatial heterogeneity in lung cancer. Each CDR3 protein is one row after TCRdb ran MiXCR on the 5' RACE reads. The sample shows roughly 39,000 distinct CDR3 sequences, roughly 8% of them seen only once. This TCR came from a male donor with early-stage non-small cell lung cancer. The chain uses TRBV18 and TRBJ2-7; TRBD1 agrees at 8 bases. The specimen was PBMCs, collected at surgery. The DNA of the CDR3 is TGTGCCAGCTCACCAGGACAGGGACCTTACGAGCAGTACGTC. Translating it yields CASSPGQGPYEQYV.